The present T cell receptor beta chain was sequenced within a study of T cells in Graves' hyperthyroidism and ophthalmopathy. General study results and limits: Ophthalmopathy got predicted by the model a median about 6.5 months before its onset. In the analysis, a 13 V-J model separated ophthalmopathy from stable hyperthyroidism. The blood repertoire included most of the expanded thyroid clonotypes above 0.001.

The CDR3 contains 16 residues. V lost 3 bases and J 6 bases, leaving 20 bases between the germline ends. Germline lookup yields CDR1 LNHDA and CDR2 SQIVND (reference sequence). This clonotype was seen only a few times. Its target is unknown. Amplification of TCR beta CDR3 regions was performed using RNA transcripts as template. HTBI primers were employed in a first-round RT-PCR of the TCR CDR3. TCRdb re-called the multiplex PCR reads through MiXCR, storing one row per CDR3 protein. This sample has approximately 590,000 distinct CDR3 sequences, with less than 20% found just once. Newly diagnosed patients aged 18 to 65 had hyperthyroidism of under 2 months' duration.

This sequence joins TRBV19 and TRBJ1-1; a possible D gene is TRBD1 (6 bases). What was sequenced was blood. The source is a woman aged 25-40 years with Graves' hyperthyroidism. CDR3 amino acids: CASSILTGSGLPEAFF. The CDR3 bases are TGTGCCAGTAGTATCTTAACAGGGTCCGGGCTACCTGAAGCTTTCTTT.